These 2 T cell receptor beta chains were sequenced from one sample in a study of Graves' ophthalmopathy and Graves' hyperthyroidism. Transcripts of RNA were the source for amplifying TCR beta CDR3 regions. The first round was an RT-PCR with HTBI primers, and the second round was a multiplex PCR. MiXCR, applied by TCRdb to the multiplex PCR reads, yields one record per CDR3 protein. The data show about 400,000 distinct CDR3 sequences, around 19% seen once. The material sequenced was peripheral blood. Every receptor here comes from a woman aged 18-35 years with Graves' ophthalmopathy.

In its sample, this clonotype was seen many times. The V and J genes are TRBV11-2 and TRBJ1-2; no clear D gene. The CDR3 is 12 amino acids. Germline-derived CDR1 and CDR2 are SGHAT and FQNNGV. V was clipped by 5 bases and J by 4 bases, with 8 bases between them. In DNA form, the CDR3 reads TGTGCCAGCAGCCAAAGGACCTATGGCTACACCTTC. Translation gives CASSQRTYGYTF.

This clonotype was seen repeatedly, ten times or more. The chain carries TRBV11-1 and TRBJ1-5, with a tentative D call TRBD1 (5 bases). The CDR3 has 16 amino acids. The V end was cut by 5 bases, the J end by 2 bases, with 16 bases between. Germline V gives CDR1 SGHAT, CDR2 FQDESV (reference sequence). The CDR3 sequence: CASSPGTGMGNQPQHF. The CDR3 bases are TGTGCCAGCAGCCCCGGGACGGGGATGGGCAATCAGCCCCAGCATTTT. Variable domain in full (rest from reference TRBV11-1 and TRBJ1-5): EAEVAQSPRYKITEKSQAVAFWCDPISGHATLYWYRQILGQGPELLVQFQDESVVDDSQLPKDRFSAERLKGVDSTLKIQPAELGDSAMYLCASSPGTGMGNQPQHFGDGTRLSIL.